The present TCR beta chain was sequenced within a study of T cells in Graves' hyperthyroidism and ophthalmopathy. With respect to this clonotype: The antigen remains undetermined. A read error may produce the germline difference seen at one junction end.

A lack of ophthalmopathy progression within 18 months defined stable Graves' hyperthyroidism. Lactation, pregnancy, other autoimmune disease or uncontrolled infection excluded patients. Findings of the study overall: Ophthalmopathy was identified by the model a median about 6.4 months ahead of onset. Also found in blood were most expanded thyroid clonotypes above 0.001.

Germline V gene lookup returns CDR1 LGHDT and CDR2 YNNKEL (reference sequence). This CDR3 is 14 amino acids long. Amplified regions were TCR beta CDR3 sequences from RNA transcripts. With the HTBI primer set, the TCR CDR3 went through a first round of RT-PCR. TCRdb fed the multiplex PCR reads into MiXCR, producing one record per CDR3 protein. Of hundreds of thousands of distinct CDR3 sequences in the sample, around 15% were seen once. Sequences were obtained from blood. The sequence derives from a young woman with Graves' hyperthyroidism. The chain uses TRBV3-1 and TRBJ1-1; perhaps TRBD1 as D (5 bases). The CDR3, as DNA: TGTGCCAGCAGCCATGCAGGGCGGAACACTGGAGCTTTCTTT. It yields the protein CASSHAGRNTGAFF. Together with reference TRBV3-1 and TRBJ1-1, the CDR3 gives the full variable domain: DTAVSQTPKYLVTQMGNDKSIKCEQNLGHDTMYWYKQDSKKFLKIMFSYNNKELIINETVPNRFSPKSPDKAHLNLHINSLELGDSAVYFCASSHAGRNTGAFFGQGTRLTVV.